The 9 T cell receptor beta chains below come from one sample, sequenced in a study of radiotherapy plus CTLA-4 blockade in lung cancer. TCRdb's table, derived via immunoSEQ multiplex PCR, lists solely in-frame clones and lacks some. The table has about 84,000 clones, about 78% seen once. The sample here was peripheral blood, taken from a patient treated with radiotherapy plus ipilimumab. These receptors all come from a human donor with non-small cell lung cancer that progressed on radiotherapy plus ipilimumab.

Written as DNA, the CDR3 is TGTGCCAGCAGCCAAACCTCCGACGGGGAAAAACTGTTTTTT. Translated: CASSQTSDGEKLFF. V is TRBV7-2 and J is TRBJ1-4; D is unresolved. Looked up from germline, CDR1 is SGHTA and CDR2 is FQGNSA. V lost 5 bases to trimming and J lost 8 bases, with 15 bases between them. The CDR3 contains 14 residues.

This clone was detected only a few times. The chain uses TRBV6-6 and TRBJ2-7, with D uncertain. Germline V gene lookup returns CDR1 MNHNY and CDR2 SVGAGI (reference sequence). The CDR3 has 12 residues. V lost 5 bases to trimming and J lost 6 bases, with 11 bases between them. The CDR3 loop reads CASSPRPGEQYF. For the CDR3, the DNA is TGTGCCAGCAGTCCCCGTCCCGGCGAGCAGTACTTC.

This clone showed up just once. The gene calls are TRBV7-9 and TRBJ1-3; no reliable D call. Germline loops: CDR1 SEHNR, CDR2 FQNEAQ (reference sequence). Trimming shortened V by 4 bases and J by 4 bases, and 11 bases separated the two germline ends. CDR3 length equals 14 residues. Here the CDR3 reads CASSSWTEGNTIYF. CDR3 sequence (DNA): TGTGCCAGCAGCTCCTGGACTGAAGGAAACACCATATATTTT.

The gene calls are TRBV5-1 and TRBJ1-5, with 9 bases that match TRBD1. V dropped 0 bases and J dropped 4; count of bases not matched to a gene: 2. This CDR3 has 15 amino acids. Germline V CDR1 and CDR2: SGHRS, YFSETQ. CDR3 sequence: CASSLGGTGNQPQHF. CDR3 DNA: TGCGCCAGCAGCTTGGGCGGGACAGGGAATCAGCCCCAGCATTTT.

This chain connects TRBV5-1 to TRBJ2-1, with TRBD2 identical over 8 bases. CDR3 length: 15 residues. With 1 base clipped from V and 2 bases from J, the junction kept 2 bases outside the gene matches. The germline V gene encodes CDR1 SGHRS and CDR2 YFSETQ. The CDR3 loop reads CASSLSGSAYNEQFF. The CDR3 coding sequence is TGCGCCAGCAGCTTGAGCGGGAGCGCCTACAATGAGCAGTTCTTC.

The CDR3 loop is CASSRQGADYGYTF. CDR3 sequence (DNA): TGTGCCAGCAGCCGACAGGGGGCAGACTATGGCTACACCTTC. The chain recombines TRBV7-9 with TRBJ1-2; 10 bases align to TRBD1. The length of the CDR3 is 14 residues. Germline V gene data show CDR1 as SEHNR and CDR2 as FQNEAQ (reference sequence). V trimming: 5 bases; J trimming: 3 bases; junction bases outside the gene matches: 3.

V usage is TRBV11-2 and J usage is TRBJ2-7; D is ambiguous. The germline CDR1 and CDR2 sequences are SGHAT and FQNNGV. The CDR3 extends over 15 amino acids. Trimming took off 0 bases at V and 6 bases at J, with 15 bases between the two ends. DNA for the CDR3: TGTGCCAGCAGCTTAGATCGCGTTGCAGGAACCGAGCAGTACTTC. Its translation: CASSLDRVAGTEQYF.

The chain carries TRBV4-1 and TRBJ1-2; D not certain. CDR1 is MGHRA, CDR2 YSYEKL, per germline. The CDR3 has 15 residues. The V end was cut by 1 base, the J end by 8 bases, with 17 bases between. The CDR3 here is CASSQVSGNGYGYTF. The DNA for the CDR3 is TGCGCCAGCAGCCAAGTCTCAGGCAACGGTTACGGCTACACCTTC.

The CDR3 DNA follows: TGTGCCAGCAGCTGGGACAGGGGGGTTTCCTACAATGAGCAGTTCTTC. Protein sequence: CASSWDRGVSYNEQFF. The gene calls are TRBV7-9 and TRBJ2-1; 11 bases are a match to TRBD1. This CDR3 region has 16 residues. The V and J ends lost 4 bases and 1 base, in that order; junction bases with no gene match: 3. Germline lookup yields CDR1 SEHNR and CDR2 FQNEAQ (reference sequence).